These 25 T cell receptor beta chains were sequenced from one sample in a study of high-grade serous ovarian cancer treatment subgroups. Tumor tissue was taken before any definitive surgery or chemotherapy was given. Method: immunoSEQ multiplex PCR; TCRdb's copy keeps in-frame clones and lacks some. The sample includes 15,000 to 20,000 clones, about three quarters of them seen just once. Source material: tumor tissue. The receptors were sampled from a human donor with high-grade serous ovarian cancer.

V gene TRBV5-6 combines with J gene TRBJ2-1; 8 nucleotides match TRBD2. The CDR3 is 17 residues long. Trimming cost V 1 base and J 8 bases; bases outside gene matches: 14. The germline V gene encodes CDR1 SGHDT and CDR2 YYEEEE. CDR3 DNA sequence: TGTGCCAGCAGCTTGTTACTTCGGGAGGGCCTGGGTGATGAGCAGTTCTTC. Protein sequence: CASSLLLREGLGDEQFF.

The rearrangement uses TRBV7-9 and TRBJ2-3; 10 bases align to TRBD2. CDR1 is SEHNR and CDR2 is FQNEAQ in the germline V gene (reference sequence). This CDR3 is 16 amino acids long. Trimming took 1 base from V and 3 from J; bases not matched to a gene: 4. CDR3 protein: CASSLELAGGTDTQYF. Written as DNA, the CDR3 is TGTGCCAGCAGCTTAGAATTAGCGGGAGGAACAGATACGCAGTATTTT.

The chain links TRBV5-1 to TRBJ2-2; TRBD2 matches at 13 bases. The CDR3 sequence is 16 residues long. Per the germline V gene, CDR1 is SGHRS and CDR2 is YFSETQ. The V segment lost 1 base and the J segment 3 bases; nucleotides outside the gene matches: 0. CDR3 amino acids: CASSLTSGRDTGELFF. The CDR3 bases are TGCGCCAGCAGCTTGACTAGCGGGAGGGACACCGGGGAGCTGTTTTTT.

V usage is TRBV7-9 and J usage is TRBJ2-7; 7 bases are a match to TRBD1. CDR1 is SEHNR and CDR2 is FQNEAQ in the germline V gene (reference sequence). The CDR3 length is 14 residues. Unmatched junction bases numbered 7, after V lost 5 bases and J lost 3 bases. This CDR3 reads CASSIWDRDYEQYF. The CDR3 region has the DNA TGTGCCAGCAGCATTTGGGACAGAGACTACGAGCAGTACTTC.

The gene calls are TRBV27 and TRBJ2-3; 7 positions match TRBD2. Germline V gene lookup returns CDR1 MNHEY and CDR2 SMNVEV (reference sequence). V shed 3 bases, J shed 4 bases, and the junction held 7 bases outside the gene matches. The CDR3 consists of 15 residues. This CDR3 reads CASSFGGSSADTQYF. In DNA, the CDR3 is TGTGCCAGCAGTTTTGGCGGGAGTAGCGCAGATACGCAGTATTTT.

This clone was counted between two and nine times. One junction end does not reproduce the germline sequence, and a read error may be involved. The chain combines TRBV30 with TRBJ2-7; 8 bases line up with TRBD2. This CDR3 contains 12 residues. Germline V lookup: CDR1 GTSNPN, CDR2 SVGIG (reference sequence). This CDR3 is CAWSVSGGMVHF. DNA for the CDR3: TGTGCCTGGAGTGTATCGGGAGGGATGGTACATTTC.

The genes are TRBV6-1 and TRBJ2-3; D gene uncertain. V was cut by 4 bases and J by 4 bases, with 12 bases left in between. CDR3 length: 14 residues. Germline V gene sequence: CDR1 MNHNS, CDR2 SASEGT. CDR3 nucleotides: TGTGCCAGCAGTGCCCGACAACGGTCAGATACGCAGTATTTT. It encodes CASSARQRSDTQYF.

This clone was counted between two and nine times. The chain links TRBV6-1 to TRBJ2-7; the match to TRBD2 covers 14 bases. The V gene end was trimmed by 4 bases and the J gene end by 3 bases; junction bases not matched to a gene: 2. This CDR3 is built from 15 residues. The germline CDR1 and CDR2 sequences are MNHNS and SASEGT. Written as DNA, the CDR3 is TGTGCCAGCAGTGGGGGGACTAGCGGGAGCTACGAGCAGTACTTC. Translating gives CASSGGTSGSYEQYF.

This clone appeared a few times. V and J are TRBV7-9 and TRBJ1-5; 8 bases match TRBD1. This CDR3 contains 15 residues. The junction had 3 bases not matched to a gene; V was cut back by 1 base and J by 4 bases. The V gene's germline CDR1 is SEHNR and CDR2 FQNEAQ (reference sequence). The CDR3 coding sequence is TGTGCCAGCAGCTTAGGGACAGGGCAGAATCAGCCCCAGCATTTT. Its protein product is CASSLGTGQNQPQHF.

J is TRBJ1-3 and V is TRBV21-1. TRBV21-1 is termed a pseudogene. The CDR3 runs to 15 residues. This CDR3 reads CARRLLFSSGNTIYF. In nucleotides, the CDR3 is TGTGCCAGACGTCTCCTATTCTCCTCTGGAAACACCATATATTTT.

V is TRBV27 and J is TRBJ1-5; the match to TRBD1 covers 7 bases. In germline, CDR1 is MNHEY, CDR2 SMNVEV (reference sequence). The length of the CDR3 is 15 residues. The trim removed 4 bases at V and 4 bases at J, leaving 7 bases unmatched. The CDR3 DNA reads TGTGCCAGCAGTTCCCGGGACAGACCTAATCAGCCCCAGCATTTT. It is translated as CASSSRDRPNQPQHF.

This chain links TRBV27 with TRBJ1-2; D is uncertain. The germline CDR1 and CDR2 sequences are MNHEY and SMNVEV (reference sequence). The V gene lost 5 bases and the J gene lost 0 bases, with 22 bases spanning the gap. CDR3 length: 18 residues. The CDR3: CASSPLGLRGDTNYGYTF. The CDR3, as DNA: TGTGCCAGCAGTCCTCTTGGACTCCGAGGCGACACTAACTATGGCTACACCTTC.

Only a few counts were recorded for this clone. The chain has TRBV7-3 and TRBJ2-1; maybe TRBD1 (5 bases). CDR1 and CDR2 from the germline V gene are SGHTA and FQGTGA. The CDR3 contains 12 residues. Trimming took off 4 bases at V and 6 bases at J, with 7 bases between the two ends. Here the CDR3 reads CASSSQGNEQFF. The DNA for the CDR3 is TGTGCCAGCAGCTCGCAGGGCAATGAGCAGTTCTTC. The full variable domain, rest sourced from reference TRBV7-3 and TRBJ2-1, is GAGVSQTPSNKVTEKGKYVELRCDPISGHTALYWYRQSLGQGPEFLIYFQGTGAADDSGLPNDRFFAVRPEGSVSTLKIQRTERGDSAVYLCASSSQGNEQFFGPGTRLTVL.

The chain couples TRBV6-1 to TRBJ1-3; D unresolved. The CDR3 covers 13 residues. Per germline, CDR1 MNHNS and CDR2 SASEGT. The germline V and J ends were trimmed by 5 bases and 2 bases, with 7 bases remaining between them. Here the CDR3 DNA reads TGTGCCAGCAGTCAGGATACTGGAAACACCATATATTTT. Protein: CASSQDTGNTIYF.

This chain links TRBV20-1 with TRBJ1-2; no clear D gene. Between the trimmed V and J ends, which lost 5 bases and 4 bases, there was a span of 8 bases. Germline V lookup: CDR1 DFQATT, CDR2 SNEGSKA (reference sequence). The CDR3 loop spans 11 amino acids. The CDR3 loop reads CSADTTYGYTF. Here the CDR3 DNA reads TGCAGTGCTGACACGACCTATGGCTACACCTTC.

This chain uses TRBV27 with TRBJ2-1; TRBD1 might be the D (6 bases). Trimming removed 4 bases at V and 6 bases at J, with 13 bases between. The CDR3 consists of 14 residues. The germline V gene has CDR1 MNHEY and CDR2 SMNVEV (reference sequence). CDR3 nucleotides: TGTGCCAGCAGTTCGGCAGGGGAAGTCAATGAGCAGTTCTTC. It translates to CASSSAGEVNEQFF.

This clone has just one count. The CDR3 DNA reads TGTGCCAGCAAGGCCCGCCGGTACGAGCAGTACTTC. Its protein product is CASKARRYEQYF. The genes are TRBV9 and TRBJ2-7; no definite D call. V lost 6 bases and J 4 bases, leaving 11 bases between the germline ends. This CDR3 contains 12 residues. Germline values: CDR1 SGDLS, CDR2 YYNGEE.

V usage is TRBV4-2 and J usage is TRBJ2-4, with TRBD1 matching over 8 bases. V gave up 5 bases and J gave up 0 bases; unmatched junction bases: 9. This CDR3 region has 17 residues. Germline V gives CDR1 LGHNA, CDR2 YNFKEQ. DNA for the CDR3: TGTGCCAGCAGCTTCCGGGACAGGTTAGCAGCCAAAAACATTCAGTACTTC. Protein product: CASSFRDRLAAKNIQYF.

The chain recombines TRBV4-3 with TRBJ2-7; tentatively, D is TRBD1 or TRBD2 (6 bases each). Trimming took 0 bases from V and 2 from J, leaving 14 bases between them. The CDR3 is 16 residues long. The germline V gene has CDR1 LGHNA and CDR2 YSLEER. The CDR3 sequence: CASSQEGEGEAYEQYF. The CDR3 DNA reads TGCGCCAGCAGCCAAGAAGGTGAGGGGGAGGCCTACGAGCAGTACTTC.

This rearrangement joins TRBV5-4 to TRBJ2-7, with D maybe TRBD1 (6 bases). From germline, CDR1 is SGHNT and CDR2 YYREEE (reference sequence). The CDR3 spans 15 residues. The germline V and J ends were trimmed by 1 base and 1 base, with 12 bases remaining between them. The DNA of the CDR3 is TGTGCCAGCAGCTTGACGACAGGCCCTTCCTACGAGCAGTACTTC. Amino acid sequence: CASSLTTGPSYEQYF. Based on the CDR3 plus reference TRBV5-4 and TRBJ2-7, the full variable domain is ETGVTQSPTHLIKTRGQQVTLRCSSQSGHNTVSWYQQALGQGPQFIFQYYREEENGRGNFPPRFSGLQFPNYSSELNVNALELDDSALYLCASSLTTGPSYEQYFGPGTRLTVT.

This chain joins TRBV4-2 and TRBJ1-1, with D possibly matching TRBD1 (5 bases). The V end lost 0 bases, the J end lost 4 bases, and 9 bases lay between the germline ends. The CDR3 totals 14 residues. The germline V gene encodes CDR1 LGHNA and CDR2 YNFKEQ. CDR3 in amino acids: CASSQDSRVTEAFF. The CDR3 DNA follows: TGTGCCAGCAGCCAAGATAGCAGGGTCACTGAAGCTTTCTTT.

The chain is built from TRBV18 and TRBJ2-1; TRBD2 matches at 10 bases. This CDR3 comprises 17 residues. Germline V gives CDR1 KGHSH, CDR2 LQKENI. J lost 8 bases, V lost 5 bases, and 15 bases had no gene match. In nucleotides, the CDR3 is TGTGCCAGCTCAAGGGGAGTAGGACTAGCGGCTGGCGATGAGCAGTTCTTC. It is translated as CASSRGVGLAAGDEQFF.

The rearrangement joins TRBV6-6 to TRBJ1-5, with 7 bases that match TRBD1. Unmatched junction bases numbered 2, after V lost 8 bases and J lost 1 base. The CDR3 has 13 residues. Germline CDR1 is MNHNY and CDR2 is SVGAGI (reference sequence). The CDR3 reads CASQGDSNQPQHF. As DNA, the CDR3 is TGTGCCAGCCAGGGGGACAGCAATCAGCCCCAGCATTTT.

V and J are TRBV4-1 and TRBJ1-1; D gene ambiguous. Between the trimmed V and J ends, which lost 3 bases and 5 bases, there was a span of 10 bases. Germline lookup yields CDR1 MGHRA and CDR2 YSYEKL. CDR3 size: 13 residues. For the CDR3, the DNA is TGCGCCAGCAGCCAGATATTTGGGACTGAAGCTTTCTTT. Amino acids: CASSQIFGTEAFF.

V gene TRBV6-1 combines with J gene TRBJ1-2, with 9 bases lining up with TRBD1. Germline V gene lookup returns CDR1 MNHNS and CDR2 SASEGT. With 3 bases clipped from V and 4 bases from J, the junction kept 15 bases outside the gene matches. This CDR3 is built from 18 residues. CDR3 nucleotides: TGTGCCAGCAGTGAGCCGGGACAGGGTGGGGTTGACAGCTATGGCTACACCTTC. This gives the protein CASSEPGQGGVDSYGYTF.